These 16 T cell receptor beta chains share one sample of origin, sequenced in a study of cytomegalovirus exposure and HLA in healthy donors. This PCR relied on a set of 60 Vbeta primers and 13 Jbeta primers. Sequencing used immunoSEQ multiplex PCR; TCRdb keeps in-frame clones, though not all of them. The sample lists roughly 290,000 clones; about 80% were seen once. Sample: PBMCs. The receptors derive from a girl aged 2-10 years in good health and CMV-seronegative.

This clone was detected once. The rearrangement uses TRBV9 and TRBJ2-1; 9 positions match TRBD1. This CDR3 is built from 16 residues. In germline, CDR1 is SGDLS, CDR2 YYNGEE. V lost 1 base, J lost 1 base, and 3 bases stayed unmatched. CDR3 in DNA: TGTGCCAGCAGCGTATCCGGGACAGGGTCCTACAATGAGCAGTTCTTC. It encodes CASSVSGTGSYNEQFF.

The chain employs TRBV6-6 and TRBJ2-7, with 8 bases aligning to TRBD2. V lost 2 bases and J lost 3; bases outside the gene matches: 3. Per germline, CDR1 MNHNY and CDR2 SVGAGI (reference sequence). The CDR3 length is 14 residues. CDR3 sequence (DNA): TGTGCCAGCAGTTACCCGGGAGGGCACTACGAGCAGTACTTC. It encodes CASSYPGGHYEQYF.

The chain's CDR3 is CATSRDPADSVADTQYF. The DNA for the CDR3 is TGTGCCACCAGCAGAGATCCTGCGGACAGCGTCGCAGATACGCAGTATTTT. This chain connects TRBV15 to TRBJ2-3, with D maybe TRBD1 (6 bases). With 0 bases removed from V and 4 bases from J, the gap between germline ends came to 17 bases. This CDR3 is 17 amino acids long. Germline CDR1 and CDR2: LNHNV and YYDKDF (reference sequence).

The CDR3 nucleotides are TGTGCCAGGGACACTAGCAATCAGCCCCAGCATTTT. Protein: CARDTSNQPQHF. This rearrangement joins TRBV2 to TRBJ1-5; D might be TRBD1 (5 bases). The V and J ends lost 9 bases and 0 bases respectively, with 6 bases between them. Germline V gene data show CDR1 as SNHLY and CDR2 as FYNNEI. CDR3 length: 12 residues.

The chain recombines TRBV5-1 with TRBJ1-5, with D possibly TRBD1 on 6 matching bases. CDR1 SGHRS and CDR2 YFSETQ come from the germline V gene. The CDR3 loop spans 16 amino acids. With 4 bases removed from V and 9 bases from J, the gap between germline ends came to 23 bases. Here the CDR3 reads CASSINIILNRAPQHF. As DNA, the CDR3 is TGCGCCAGCAGCATCAACATAATCCTTAACAGGGCGCCCCAGCATTTT.

This clone was counted a single time. The chain combines TRBV5-1 with TRBJ2-2, with TRBD2 matching over 9 bases. Germline CDR1 and CDR2: SGHRS and YFSETQ. V gave up 0 bases and J gave up 3 bases; unmatched junction bases: 12. This CDR3 is built from 19 residues. CDR3 nucleotides: TGCGCCAGCAGCTTGGAGGCTAGCGGGATAGGCCCGGACACCGGGGAGCTGTTTTTT. Its protein is CASSLEASGIGPDTGELFF.

In DNA form, the CDR3 reads TGTGCCAGCAGGTACAGCAGTAACACTGAAGCTTTCTTT. Its translation is CASRYSSNTEAFF. V gene TRBV2 combines with J gene TRBJ1-1; D ambiguous. V dropped 6 bases and J dropped 2 bases, with 10 bases sitting between them. CDR3 length: 13 amino acids. Germline V gene data show CDR1 as SNHLY and CDR2 as FYNNEI. Variable domain in full (rest from reference TRBV2 and TRBJ1-1): EPEVTQTPSHQVTQMGQEVILRCVPISNHLYFYWYRQILGQKVEFLVSFYNNEISEKSEIFDDQFSVERPDGSNFTLKIRSTKLEDSAMYFCASRYSSNTEAFFGQGTRLTVV.

The rearrangement links TRBV21-1 to TRBJ2-2; the tabulated D call, TRBD1, remains unverified against the DNA. TRBV21-1 has pseudogene status. The CDR3 extends over 14 amino acids. The CDR3 nucleotides read TGTGCCAGCAGCCGGGACACCGAGGGAGGGGAGCTGTTTTTT. Amino acid sequence: CASSRDTEGGELFF.

The chain employs TRBV5-1 and TRBJ1-6; D ambiguous. V was trimmed by 0 bases and J by 7 bases, leaving 20 bases between them. Germline V gives CDR1 SGHRS, CDR2 YFSETQ. The CDR3 is 18 residues long. The CDR3 is CASSLGVLIPTGNSPLHF. The CDR3 bases are TGCGCCAGCAGCTTGGGGGTGTTAATCCCCACGGGGAATTCACCCCTCCACTTT.

V and J are TRBV28 and TRBJ1-2, with D unresolved. Trimming took 6 bases from V and 1 from J, leaving 9 bases between them. The CDR3 is made up of 13 amino acids. Per germline, CDR1 MDHEN and CDR2 SYDVKM. In nucleotides, the CDR3 is TGTGCCAGCAGCATACAGATTAACTATGGCTACACCTTC. It yields the protein CASSIQINYGYTF.

V is TRBV6-4 and J is TRBJ2-3, with 11 bases lining up with TRBD2. Germline assignment: CDR1 MRHNA and CDR2 SNTAGT. The trim removed 0 bases at V and 3 bases at J, leaving 2 bases unmatched. The CDR3 covers 16 residues. Here the CDR3 DNA reads TGTGCCAGCAGTGACTCGACTAGCGGGGAAACAGATACGCAGTATTTT. Its translation: CASSDSTSGETDTQYF.

This clone was observed a handful of times. The chain joins TRBV6-6 to TRBJ2-3, with D possibly TRBD2 on 5 matching bases. V was shortened by 6 bases and J by 6 bases, with 10 bases between the two germline ends. The CDR3 consists of 12 residues. Germline values: CDR1 MNHNY, CDR2 SVGAGI (reference sequence). The CDR3 DNA reads as TGTGCCAGCAGGGGGAGAAGGGATACGCAGTATTTT. Protein product: CASRGRRDTQYF.

This clone was picked up a small number of times. This chain joins TRBV27 and TRBJ1-1; 10 nucleotides align to TRBD1. This CDR3 is built from 14 residues. The junction had 7 bases not matched to a gene; V was cut back by 6 bases and J by 6 bases. CDR1 is MNHEY, CDR2 SMNVEV, per germline (reference sequence). The CDR3 nucleotides are TGTGCCAGCAGACGACAGGGGGCGAGGGCTGAAGCTTTCTTT. It codes for CASRRQGARAEAFF.

The CDR3 spells CASSLMWQGATYSFYGYTF. The CDR3 nucleotides read TGTGCCAGCAGCTTAATGTGGCAGGGGGCGACCTATTCTTTCTATGGCTACACCTTC. The rearrangement joins TRBV5-6 to TRBJ1-2; 8 bases fit TRBD1. CDR1 and CDR2 from the germline V gene are SGHDT and YYEEEE. V was clipped by 2 bases and J by 4 bases; unmatched bases: 19. This CDR3 spans 19 amino acids.

The CDR3 region has the DNA TGTGCCAGCAGCTCCCGAGCTTATGGCTACACCTTC. Translated: CASSSRAYGYTF. The chain couples TRBV9 to TRBJ1-2; D not resolved. From germline, CDR1 is SGDLS and CDR2 YYNGEE. CDR3 length: 12 residues. Trimming shortened V by 4 bases and J by 5 bases, and 9 bases separated the two germline ends.

The CDR3 loop reads CASSYGRGSTEAFF. CDR3 nucleotide sequence: TGTGCCAGCAGTTATGGGAGGGGGAGCACTGAAGCTTTCTTT. This chain links TRBV6-5 with TRBJ1-1; D possibly corresponds to TRBD1 (6 bases). This CDR3 spans 14 amino acids. V was clipped by 3 bases and J by 4 bases, with 12 bases between them. The germline CDR1 and CDR2 sequences are MNHEY and SVGAGI.